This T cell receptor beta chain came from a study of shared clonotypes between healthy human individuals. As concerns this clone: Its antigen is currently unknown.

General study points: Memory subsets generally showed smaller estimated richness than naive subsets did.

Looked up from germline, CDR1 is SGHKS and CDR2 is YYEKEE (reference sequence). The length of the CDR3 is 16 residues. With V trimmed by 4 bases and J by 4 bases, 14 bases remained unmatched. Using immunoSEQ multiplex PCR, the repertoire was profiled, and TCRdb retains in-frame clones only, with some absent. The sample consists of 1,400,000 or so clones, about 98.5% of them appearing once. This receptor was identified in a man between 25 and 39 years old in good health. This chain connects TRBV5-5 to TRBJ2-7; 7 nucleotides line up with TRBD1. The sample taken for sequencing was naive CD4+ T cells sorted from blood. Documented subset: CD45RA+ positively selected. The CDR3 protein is CASSVYGTVELYEQYF. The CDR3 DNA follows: TGTGCCAGCAGCGTATACGGGACAGTAGAGCTTTACGAGCAGTACTTC. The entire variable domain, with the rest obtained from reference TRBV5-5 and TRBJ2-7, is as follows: DAGVTQSPTHLIKTRGQQVTLRCSPISGHKSVSWYQQVLGQGPQFIFQYYEKEERGRGNFPDRFSARQFPNYSSELNVNALLLGDSALYLCASSVYGTVELYEQYFGPGTRLTVT.